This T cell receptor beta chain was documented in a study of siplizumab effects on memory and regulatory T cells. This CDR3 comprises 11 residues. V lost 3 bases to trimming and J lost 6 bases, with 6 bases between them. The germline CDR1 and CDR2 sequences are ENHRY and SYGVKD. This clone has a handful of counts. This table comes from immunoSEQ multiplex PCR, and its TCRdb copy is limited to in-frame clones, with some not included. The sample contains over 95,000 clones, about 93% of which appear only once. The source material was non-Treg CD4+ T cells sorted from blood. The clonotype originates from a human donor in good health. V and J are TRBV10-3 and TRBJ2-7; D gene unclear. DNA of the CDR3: TGTGCCATCAGTGAAGGCGGCGAGCAGTACTTC. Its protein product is CAISEGGEQYF.